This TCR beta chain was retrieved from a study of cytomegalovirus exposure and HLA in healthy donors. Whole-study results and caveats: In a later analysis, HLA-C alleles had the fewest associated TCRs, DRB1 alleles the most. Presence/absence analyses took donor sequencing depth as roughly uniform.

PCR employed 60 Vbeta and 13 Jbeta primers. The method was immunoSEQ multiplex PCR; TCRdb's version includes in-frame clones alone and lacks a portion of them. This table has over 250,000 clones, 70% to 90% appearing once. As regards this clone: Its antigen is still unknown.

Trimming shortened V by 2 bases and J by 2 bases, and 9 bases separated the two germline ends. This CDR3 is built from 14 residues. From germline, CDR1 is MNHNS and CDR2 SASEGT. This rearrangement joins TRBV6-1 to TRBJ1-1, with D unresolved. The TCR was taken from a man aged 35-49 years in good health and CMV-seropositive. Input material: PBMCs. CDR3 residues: CASSEPGFNTEAFF. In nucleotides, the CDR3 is TGTGCCAGCAGTGAACCGGGATTCAACACTGAAGCTTTCTTT.